Sequencing of this TCR beta chain was carried out in a study of T cells after yellow fever vaccination. Findings of the study overall: After the booster, about 95% of CD4 and about nine tenths of CD8 primary-response clones were re-detected. Shared CD4/CD8 clonotypes were a small share, likely from convergent recombination. From the bulk population, abundant clonotypes could contaminate and appear within FACS-sorted repertoires.

Only a few counts were recorded for this clonotype. Its cognate antigen is unknown. V trimming: 6 bases; J trimming: 2 bases; junction bases outside the gene matches: 12. The CDR3 is 19 residues long. Germline CDR1 and CDR2: SGHAT and FQNNGV. TCR cDNA was made by 5'RACE template switching, adding a universal primer site and UMIs. TCRdb re-called the 5' RACE reads with MiXCR, one entry per CDR3 protein. The sample includes hundreds of thousands of distinct CDR3 sequences, 10% to 15% of them seen just once. The genes are TRBV11-2 and TRBJ2-2, with 13 bases that match TRBD2. This receptor was identified in a man aged 25-40 years who received the YFV17D yellow fever vaccine. The starting material was PBMCs, obtained on the day of the yellow fever booster vaccination. CDR3 amino acids: CASSPGTGTSGINTGELFF. The CDR3 nucleotides read TGTGCCAGCAGTCCCGGGACAGGGACTAGCGGGATAAACACCGGGGAGCTGTTTTTT.